The 30 T cell receptor beta chains reported below all come from one sample, sequenced in a study of response to subunit inactivated influenza vaccine. In TCRdb, the RT-PCR reads were re-called with MiXCR into one record per CDR3 protein. The repertoire holds 500,000 to 550,000 distinct CDR3 sequences, approximately 22% seen once, with roughly 2.8% in the top ten. These data were also filed under a second study, of T cells expressing NK-cell markers. That work states: The authors made TCR beta cDNA libraries by 5'RACE template switching. This switching added a universal primer site and UMIs.

The sample in question was CD4+ T cells sorted from PBMCs, obtained about 13 days after vaccination. Receptor source: a man in his fifties or sixties who received an inactivated influenza vaccine.

The rearrangement links TRBV30 to TRBJ2-3; D gene uncertain. There are 15 residues in the CDR3. V gave up 0 bases and J gave up 2 bases, with 12 bases separating them. CDR1 is GTSNPN and CDR2 is SVGIG in the germline V gene (reference sequence). The CDR3 protein is CAWSVRSDFTDTQYF. The CDR3 DNA follows: TGTGCCTGGAGTGTAAGGAGTGATTTCACAGATACGCAGTATTTT.

CDR3 amino acids: CASSFGGAWETQYF. The CDR3 DNA sequence: TGTGCCAGCAGTTTCGGGGGGGCCTGGGAGACCCAGTACTTC. The chain uses TRBV12-3 or TRBV12-4 and TRBJ2-5; 8 positions match TRBD2. The CDR3 has 14 residues. With V trimmed by 3 bases and J by 5 bases, 5 bases remained unmatched.

This clonotype occurred many times. The rearrangement joins TRBV5-1 to TRBJ2-2; the match to TRBD1 covers 7 bases. V lost 6 bases and J lost 0; bases outside the gene matches: 2. CDR3 size: 14 residues. Germline CDR1 SGHRS, CDR2 YFSETQ. As DNA, the CDR3 is TGCGCCAGCACCGGGACAGCGAACACCGGGGAGCTGTTTTTT. Protein product: CASTGTANTGELFF.

This clonotype turned up a few times. The J gene is TRBJ2-5, the V gene TRBV20-1; D may correspond to TRBD1 or TRBD2 (5 bases each). Trimming cost V 5 bases and J 2 bases, with 15 bases left between them. Germline CDR1 DFQATT, CDR2 SNEGSKA (reference sequence). This CDR3 has 14 residues. The CDR3: CSAGALGVQETQYF. The CDR3 DNA reads as TGCAGTGCTGGGGCCCTGGGGGTACAAGAGACCCAGTACTTC.

The genes are TRBV5-1 and TRBJ2-7; D may be TRBD2 (6 bases). CDR1 SGHRS and CDR2 YFSETQ come from the germline V gene. V was trimmed by 4 bases and J by 1 base, leaving 24 bases between them. The CDR3 runs 18 residues. Written as DNA, the CDR3 is TGCGCCAGCAGCATCGGGCTTGCGGGATCCCAGGGTTCCTACGAGCAGTACTTC. Translation gives CASSIGLAGSQGSYEQYF.

The chain recombines TRBV24-1 with TRBJ2-3; 13 nucleotides line up with TRBD2. The V segment lost 3 bases and the J segment 0 bases; nucleotides outside the gene matches: 8. In germline, CDR1 is KGHDR, CDR2 SFDVKD. The CDR3 runs 19 residues. The DNA for the CDR3 is TGTGCCACCAGTGATACCGGGACTAGCGGGACTTCTAGCACAGATACGCAGTATTTT. This encodes CATSDTGTSGTSSTDTQYF.

This chain joins TRBV5-4 and TRBJ1-1, with D hard to call. The CDR3 loop spans 14 amino acids. CDR1 and CDR2 (germline): SGHNT, YYREEE (reference sequence). V was shortened by 4 bases and J by 0 bases, with 10 bases between the two germline ends. CDR3 nucleotide sequence: TGTGCCAGCAGCCAACCTTTCGTGAACACTGAAGCTTTCTTT. It specifies CASSQPFVNTEAFF.

The chain employs TRBV7-2 and TRBJ2-7; maybe TRBD1 (5 bases). The CDR3 is 14 amino acids. V was clipped by 0 bases and J by 3 bases, with 9 bases between them. Germline CDR1 SGHTA, CDR2 FQGNSA. The CDR3 spells CASSLAARVYEQYF. The CDR3 bases are TGTGCCAGCAGCTTAGCGGCCAGGGTCTACGAGCAGTACTTC.

The sample holds a few counts of this clonotype. The chain couples TRBV5-1 to TRBJ2-7; TRBD1 aligns across 11 bases. J was trimmed by 10 bases and V by 4 bases; bases with no gene match: 4. In germline, CDR1 is SGHRS, CDR2 YFSETQ. The CDR3 contains 12 residues. DNA of the CDR3: TGCGCCAGCAGCGTAGGACAGGGGGCTCAGTACTTC. Its translation: CASSVGQGAQYF.

CDR3: CASSLPSGVYNEQFF. As DNA, the CDR3 is TGCGCCAGCAGCTTGCCTAGCGGGGTCTACAATGAGCAGTTCTTC. The chain recombines TRBV5-1 with TRBJ2-1; 9 nucleotides line up with TRBD2. Germline assignment: CDR1 SGHRS and CDR2 YFSETQ. The J segment lost 3 bases and the V segment lost 1 base, leaving 2 bases of the junction unmatched. The CDR3 is 15 residues long.

The CDR3 spells CASSKGCGRVTDTQYF. Here the CDR3 DNA reads TGTGCCAGCAGCAAAGGTTGCGGGAGGGTCACAGATACGCAGTATTTT. The chain recombines TRBV21-1 with TRBJ2-3; TRBD2 is taken as the D call from the table, unchecked against the DNA. TRBV21-1 is listed as a pseudogene. The CDR3 runs 16 residues.

The chain has TRBV7-2 and TRBJ1-4; D may be TRBD1 (5 bases). The germline V gene has CDR1 SGHTA and CDR2 FQGNSA. Trimming took off 5 bases at V and 3 bases at J, with 19 bases between the two ends. CDR3 length equals 17 residues. The CDR3 DNA follows: TGTGCCAGCAGCCCCTTCGGTAGGGACGGACCTAATGAAAAACTGTTTTTT. Translating it yields CASSPFGRDGPNEKLFF.

The chain has TRBV4-3 and TRBJ1-4, with TRBD1 matching over 8 bases. CDR1 is LGHNA and CDR2 is YSLEER in the germline V gene. This CDR3 is built from 14 residues. Unmatched junction bases numbered 6, after V lost 5 bases and J lost 7 bases. The CDR3 reads CASSTRQGSEKLFF. DNA for the CDR3: TGCGCCAGCAGCACTCGACAGGGGTCTGAAAAACTGTTTTTT.

The CDR3 loop reads CASRPGQGTQPQHF. The DNA for the CDR3 is TGTGCCAGCAGGCCGGGACAGGGGACACAACCCCAGCATTTT. This chain links TRBV6-1 with TRBJ1-5, with 10 nucleotides matching TRBD1. This CDR3 comprises 14 residues. In germline, CDR1 is MNHNS, CDR2 SASEGT. V lost 6 bases and J lost 10; bases outside the gene matches: 9.

V gene TRBV6-2 or TRBV6-3 combines with J gene TRBJ1-4; D is unresolved. In germline, CDR1 is MNHEY, CDR2 SVGEGT. Trimming removed 6 bases at V and 6 bases at J, with 14 bases between. The CDR3 spans 14 residues. The CDR3 reads CASSGGSVYEKLFF. Written as DNA, the CDR3 is TGTGCCAGCAGCGGTGGGTCGGTTTATGAAAAACTGTTTTTT.

The CDR3 loop is CASSVGAAGVFEQFF. The CDR3 DNA reads TGTGCCAGCAGCGTAGGGGCAGCGGGAGTATTTGAGCAGTTCTTC. The genes are TRBV9 and TRBJ2-1; the match to TRBD2 covers 8 bases. CDR1 is SGDLS and CDR2 is YYNGEE in the germline V gene. The length of the CDR3 is 15 residues. The junction had 8 bases not matched to a gene; V was cut back by 0 bases and J by 9 bases. The full variable domain, rest sourced from reference TRBV9 and TRBJ2-1, is DSGVTQTPKHLITATGQRVTLRCSPRSGDLSVYWYQQSLDQGLQFLIQYYNGEERAKGNILERFSAQQFPDLHSELNLSSLELGDSALYFCASSVGAAGVFEQFFGPGTRLTVL.

This chain joins TRBV7-8 and TRBJ2-1, with 7 bases matching TRBD1. CDR1 is SGHVS, CDR2 FQNEAQ, per germline. Trimming removed 2 bases from V and 4 bases from J; junction bases left unmatched: 2. This CDR3 comprises 14 residues. CDR3 protein: CASSLIQGYNEQFF. The CDR3 DNA sequence: TGTGCCAGCAGCTTAATACAGGGGTACAATGAGCAGTTCTTC.

In its sample, this clonotype was seen a few times. The rearrangement uses TRBV7-8 and TRBJ2-7; 9 bases map to TRBD1. V shed 5 bases and J 4 bases; nucleotides not matched to a gene: 9. The CDR3 has 15 residues. Germline-derived CDR1 and CDR2 are SGHVS and FQNEAQ. As DNA, the CDR3 is TGTGCCAGCAGCGGCTCACGGGACAGGGTGTACGAGCAGTACTTC. Its protein is CASSGSRDRVYEQYF.

The rearrangement joins TRBV6-2 or TRBV6-3 to TRBJ2-5, with D perhaps matching TRBD1 (5 bases). This CDR3 contains 14 residues. The V and J ends lost 4 bases and 5 bases respectively, with 14 bases between them. Germline CDR1 reads MNHEY; CDR2 reads SVGEGT. CDR3 sequence: CASSSLDRMETQYF. For the CDR3, the DNA is TGTGCCAGCAGTTCGCTCGACAGAATGGAGACCCAGTACTTC.

This clonotype was detected once. Here the CDR3 reads CASSLRFLDSGANVLTF. CDR3 DNA: TGCGCCAGCAGCTTGAGGTTTTTGGACTCTGGGGCCAACGTCCTGACTTTC. J is TRBJ2-6 and V is TRBV5-1; no clear D. Per germline, CDR1 SGHRS and CDR2 YFSETQ. This CDR3 region has 17 residues. V lost 1 base, J lost 0 bases, and 11 bases lay in between.

This clonotype was seen more than once but under ten times. The J gene is TRBJ1-1, the V gene TRBV12-3 or TRBV12-4, with 10 nucleotides matching TRBD1. This CDR3 is 15 amino acids long. Trimming took 6 bases from V and 1 from J; bases not matched to a gene: 5. The CDR3, as DNA: TGTGCCAGCAGAAACCGGGACAGGGGGAACACTGAAGCTTTCTTT. Its protein product is CASRNRDRGNTEAFF.

This chain connects TRBV6-2 or TRBV6-3 to TRBJ1-5; 7 bases are shared with TRBD1. Germline-derived CDR1 and CDR2 are MNHEY and SVGEGT. The CDR3 contains 14 residues. With V trimmed by 6 bases and J by 6 bases, 8 bases remained unmatched. The CDR3 loop is CASRFQGGGQPQHF. The CDR3 DNA reads TGTGCCAGCAGGTTTCAGGGGGGCGGTCAGCCCCAGCATTTT.

This clonotype was recorded a few times. The chain links TRBV6-1 to TRBJ1-1, with D tentatively TRBD1 (6 bases). Germline lookup yields CDR1 MNHNS and CDR2 SASEGT. The length of the CDR3 is 14 residues. The germline V and J ends were trimmed by 8 bases and 3 bases, with 16 bases remaining between them. CDR3: CASWTASSYTEAFF. CDR3 DNA: TGTGCCAGCTGGACAGCCTCCTCCTACACTGAAGCTTTCTTT.

This clonotype appeared a few times. The chain joins TRBV20-1 to TRBJ1-5, with D possibly TRBD1 on 5 matching bases. Deletions cut 3 bases from V and 6 bases from J, with 9 bases between. Germline V gene lookup returns CDR1 DFQATT and CDR2 SNEGSKA (reference sequence). The CDR3 consists of 12 residues. CDR3 DNA: TGCAGTGCTAGTCGGACAAGTCAGCCCCAGCATTTT. This sequence encodes CSASRTSQPQHF.

V is TRBV5-1 and J is TRBJ2-5; 16 positions agree with TRBD2. Germline assignment: CDR1 SGHRS and CDR2 YFSETQ. This CDR3 region has 17 residues. V shed 0 bases, J shed 3 bases, and the junction held 2 bases outside the gene matches. CDR3 bases: TGCGCCAGCAGCTTGGCCGGGACTAGCGGGGGGGAAGAGACCCAGTACTTC. Encoded protein: CASSLAGTSGGEETQYF. The complete variable domain, with remaining parts taken from reference TRBV5-1 and TRBJ2-5, reads KAGVTQTPRYLIKTRGQQVTLSCSPISGHRSVSWYQQTPGQGLQFLFEYFSETQRNKGNFPGRFSGRQFSNSRSEMNVSTLELGDSALYLCASSLAGTSGGEETQYFGPGTRLLVL.

This clonotype has just a few counts. The rearrangement joins TRBV20-1 to TRBJ2-5, with 9 bases matching TRBD2. Trimming took 6 bases from V and 1 from J; bases not matched to a gene: 15. The germline gives CDR1 DFQATT, CDR2 SNEGSKA (reference sequence). This CDR3 has 17 amino acids. DNA for the CDR3: TGCAGTGCCCCCGGCCCCGTGACTAGCGGAAGCCAAGAGACCCAGTACTTC. Protein: CSAPGPVTSGSQETQYF.

This clonotype was counted at least ten times. This sequence joins TRBV20-1 and TRBJ2-3; 9 bases fit TRBD1. Per the germline V gene, CDR1 is DFQATT and CDR2 is SNEGSKA (reference sequence). V lost 1 base and J lost 2; bases outside the gene matches: 7. The CDR3 loop spans 16 amino acids. Written as DNA, the CDR3 is TGCAGTGCTAGAGGGGGGGGACAGGGCAACACAGATACGCAGTATTTT. Its protein product is CSARGGGQGNTDTQYF.

The rearrangement joins TRBV7-8 to TRBJ2-3, with D tentatively TRBD2 (6 bases). This CDR3 comprises 19 residues. The germline V gene has CDR1 SGHVS and CDR2 FQNEAQ. Trimming stripped 5 bases from V and 0 bases from J, with 24 bases between. The DNA of the CDR3 is TGTGCCAGCAGCGCAGGGACTCTCCTATCATACGCTAGCACAGATACGCAGTATTTT. Translation gives CASSAGTLLSYASTDTQYF.

V is TRBV7-6 and J is TRBJ1-6; unclear D gene. Germline-derived CDR1 and CDR2 are SGHVS and FNYEAQ. V was trimmed by 1 base and J by 0 bases, leaving 13 bases between them. The CDR3 contains 18 residues. The CDR3, as DNA: TGTGCCAGCAGCTTAGAGGCCAGCCCTAGCTCCTATAATTCACCCCTCCACTTT. It translates to CASSLEASPSSYNSPLHF.

This clonotype was observed a few times. A junction end diverges from the germline sequence, so it may reflect a read error. The chain is built from TRBV7-7 and TRBJ2-5, with 10 positions matching TRBD2. There are 17 residues in the CDR3. Germline-derived CDR1 and CDR2 are SSHAT and FNYEAQ (reference sequence). CDR3: CASSPSGLAGGQETQYF. CDR3 coding DNA: TGTGCTAGCAGCCCTTCAGGGTTAGCGGGGGGCCAAGAGACCCAGTACTTC.